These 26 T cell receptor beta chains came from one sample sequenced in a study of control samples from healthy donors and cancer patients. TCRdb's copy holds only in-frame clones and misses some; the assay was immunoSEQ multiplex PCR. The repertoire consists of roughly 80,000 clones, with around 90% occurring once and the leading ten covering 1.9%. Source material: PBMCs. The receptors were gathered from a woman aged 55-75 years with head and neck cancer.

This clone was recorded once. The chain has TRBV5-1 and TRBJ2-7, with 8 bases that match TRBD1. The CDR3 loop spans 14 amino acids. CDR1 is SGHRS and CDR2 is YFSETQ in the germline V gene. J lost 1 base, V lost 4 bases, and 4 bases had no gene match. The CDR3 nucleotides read TGCGCCAGCAGCCTAAGACAGGGGTCCTACGAGCAGTACTTC. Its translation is CASSLRQGSYEQYF.

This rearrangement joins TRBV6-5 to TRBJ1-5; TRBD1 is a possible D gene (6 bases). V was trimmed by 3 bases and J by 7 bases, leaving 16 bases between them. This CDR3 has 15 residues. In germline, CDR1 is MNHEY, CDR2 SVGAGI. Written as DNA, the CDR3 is TGTGCCAGCAGTTATACATCAGGGGTTGGACAGCCCCAGCATTTT. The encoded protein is CASSYTSGVGQPQHF.

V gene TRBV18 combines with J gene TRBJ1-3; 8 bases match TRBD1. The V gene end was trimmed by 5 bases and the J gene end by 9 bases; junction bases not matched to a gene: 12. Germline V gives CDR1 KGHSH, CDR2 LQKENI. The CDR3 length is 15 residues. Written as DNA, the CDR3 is TGTGCCAGCTCATGGGGACAGGTCATTCTATGCACCATATATTTT. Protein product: CASSWGQVILCTIYF.

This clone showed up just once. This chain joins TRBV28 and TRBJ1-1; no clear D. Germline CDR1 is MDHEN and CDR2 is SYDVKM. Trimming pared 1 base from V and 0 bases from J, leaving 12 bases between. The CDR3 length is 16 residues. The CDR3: CASSLSQPGMNTEAFF. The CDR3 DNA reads TGTGCCAGCAGTTTATCCCAGCCGGGTATGAACACTGAAGCTTTCTTT.

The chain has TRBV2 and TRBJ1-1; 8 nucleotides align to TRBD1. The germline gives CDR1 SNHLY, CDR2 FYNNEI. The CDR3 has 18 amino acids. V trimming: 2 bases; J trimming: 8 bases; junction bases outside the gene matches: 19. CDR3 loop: CASSELSSGTGALGEAFF. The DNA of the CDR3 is TGTGCCAGCAGTGAATTATCCTCCGGGACAGGCGCTCTTGGCGAAGCTTTCTTT.

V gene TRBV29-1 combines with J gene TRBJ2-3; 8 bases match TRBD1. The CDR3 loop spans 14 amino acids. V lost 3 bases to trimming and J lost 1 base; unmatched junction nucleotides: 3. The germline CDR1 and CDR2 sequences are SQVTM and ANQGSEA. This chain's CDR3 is CSVDGQGGTDTQYF. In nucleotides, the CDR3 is TGCAGCGTTGACGGACAGGGTGGCACAGATACGCAGTATTTT.

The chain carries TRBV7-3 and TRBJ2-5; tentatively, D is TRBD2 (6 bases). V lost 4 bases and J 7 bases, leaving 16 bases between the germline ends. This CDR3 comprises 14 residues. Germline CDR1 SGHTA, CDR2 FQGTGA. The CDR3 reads CASSSRTAGGTQYF. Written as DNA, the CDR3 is TGTGCCAGCAGCTCTAGGACGGCCGGGGGGACCCAGTACTTC. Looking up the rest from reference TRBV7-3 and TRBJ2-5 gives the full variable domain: GAGVSQTPSNKVTEKGKYVELRCDPISGHTALYWYRQSLGQGPEFLIYFQGTGAADDSGLPNDRFFAVRPEGSVSTLKIQRTERGDSAVYLCASSSRTAGGTQYFGPGTRLLVL.

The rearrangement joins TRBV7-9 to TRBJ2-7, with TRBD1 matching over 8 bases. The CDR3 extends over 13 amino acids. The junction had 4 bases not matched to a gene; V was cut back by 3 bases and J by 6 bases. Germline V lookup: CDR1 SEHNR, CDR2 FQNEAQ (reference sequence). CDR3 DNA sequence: TGTGCCAGCAGCTTGGACAGGGCGGGCGAGCAGTACTTC. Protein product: CASSLDRAGEQYF.

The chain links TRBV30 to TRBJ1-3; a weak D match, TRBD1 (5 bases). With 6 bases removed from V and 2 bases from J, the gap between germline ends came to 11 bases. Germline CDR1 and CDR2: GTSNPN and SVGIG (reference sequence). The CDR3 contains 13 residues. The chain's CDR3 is CACPRVPGNTIYF. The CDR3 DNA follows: TGTGCCTGTCCCAGGGTTCCTGGAAACACCATATATTTT.

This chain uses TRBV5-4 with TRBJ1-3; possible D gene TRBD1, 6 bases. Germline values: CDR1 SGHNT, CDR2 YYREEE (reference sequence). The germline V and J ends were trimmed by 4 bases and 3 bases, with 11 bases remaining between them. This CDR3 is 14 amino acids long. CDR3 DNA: TGTGCCAGCAGCAAAGGGGGTATTGGAAACACCATATATTTT. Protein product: CASSKGGIGNTIYF.

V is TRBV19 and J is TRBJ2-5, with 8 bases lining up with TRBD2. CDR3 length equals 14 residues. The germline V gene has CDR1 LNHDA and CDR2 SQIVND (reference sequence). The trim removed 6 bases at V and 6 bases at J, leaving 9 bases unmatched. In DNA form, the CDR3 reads TGTGCCAGTAGAACAACGAGCGGGAGTCAGACCCAGTACTTC. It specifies CASRTTSGSQTQYF.

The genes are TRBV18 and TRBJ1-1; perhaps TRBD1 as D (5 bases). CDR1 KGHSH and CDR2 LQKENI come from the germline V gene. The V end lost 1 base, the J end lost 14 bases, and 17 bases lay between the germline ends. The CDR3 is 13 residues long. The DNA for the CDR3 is TGTGCCAGCTCACCACTTAAGACAGACATGCACTTCTTT. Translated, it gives CASSPLKTDMHFF.

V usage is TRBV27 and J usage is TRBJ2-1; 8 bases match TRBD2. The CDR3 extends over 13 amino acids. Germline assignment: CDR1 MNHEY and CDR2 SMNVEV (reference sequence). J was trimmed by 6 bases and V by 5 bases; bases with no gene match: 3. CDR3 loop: CASSTGTSNEQFF. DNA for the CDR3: TGTGCCAGCAGTACAGGGACTAGCAATGAGCAGTTCTTC.

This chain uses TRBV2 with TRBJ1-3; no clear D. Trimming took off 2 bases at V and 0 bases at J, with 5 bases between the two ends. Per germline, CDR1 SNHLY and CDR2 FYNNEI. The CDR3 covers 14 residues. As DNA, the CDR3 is TGTGCCAGCAGTGAAAATTCCTCTGGAAACACCATATATTTT. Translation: CASSENSSGNTIYF.

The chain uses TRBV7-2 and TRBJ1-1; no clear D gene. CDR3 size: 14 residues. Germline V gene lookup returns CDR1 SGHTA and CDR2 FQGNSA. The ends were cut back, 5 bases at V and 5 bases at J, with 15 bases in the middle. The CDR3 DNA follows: TGTGCCAGCAGCCCCCAGGCAGGTACTACTGAAGCTTTCTTT. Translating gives CASSPQAGTTEAFF.

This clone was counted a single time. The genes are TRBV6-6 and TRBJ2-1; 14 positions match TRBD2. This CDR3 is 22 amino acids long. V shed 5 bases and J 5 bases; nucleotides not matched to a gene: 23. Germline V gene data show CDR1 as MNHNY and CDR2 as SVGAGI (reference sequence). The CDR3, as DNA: TGTGCCAGCAGTCGCCTACCCTCAGGGGAGGGGACTAGCGGGAGAGAGAACAATGAGCAGTTCTTC. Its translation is CASSRLPSGEGTSGRENNEQFF.

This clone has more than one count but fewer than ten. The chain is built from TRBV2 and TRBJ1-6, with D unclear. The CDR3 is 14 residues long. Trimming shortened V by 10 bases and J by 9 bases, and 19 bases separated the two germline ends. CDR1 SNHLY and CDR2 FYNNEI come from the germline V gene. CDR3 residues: CATTTDPSSSPLHF. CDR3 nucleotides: TGTGCCACGACCACGGACCCTTCCAGTTCACCCCTCCACTTT.

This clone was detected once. The DNA of the CDR3 is TGTGCCAGCAGCCAAGATCGGATAACACCCACCCTCCACTTT. Its protein product is CASSQDRITPTLHF. The rearrangement joins TRBV3-1 (or the pseudogene TRBV3-2) to TRBJ1-6, with D unresolved. CDR1 and CDR2 (germline): LGHDT, YNNKEL (reference sequence). V lost 0 bases, J lost 14 bases, and 14 bases lay in between. The CDR3 extends over 14 amino acids.

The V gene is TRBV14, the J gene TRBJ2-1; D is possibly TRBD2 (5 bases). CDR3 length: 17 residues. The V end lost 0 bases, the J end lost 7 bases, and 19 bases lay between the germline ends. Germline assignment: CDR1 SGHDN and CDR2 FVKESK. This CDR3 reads CASSQERPRTQGNEQFF. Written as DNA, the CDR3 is TGTGCCAGCAGCCAAGAGCGCCCGCGGACTCAAGGGAATGAGCAGTTCTTC.

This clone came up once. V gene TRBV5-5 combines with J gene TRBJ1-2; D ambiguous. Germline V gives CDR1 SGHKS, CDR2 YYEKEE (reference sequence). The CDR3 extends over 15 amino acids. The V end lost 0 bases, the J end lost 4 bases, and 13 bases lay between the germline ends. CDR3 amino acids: CASSLGVTTFYGYTF. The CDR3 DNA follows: TGTGCCAGCAGCTTGGGAGTCACGACGTTCTATGGCTACACCTTC. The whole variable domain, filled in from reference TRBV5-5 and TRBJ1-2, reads DAGVTQSPTHLIKTRGQQVTLRCSPISGHKSVSWYQQVLGQGPQFIFQYYEKEERGRGNFPDRFSARQFPNYSSELNVNALLLGDSALYLCASSLGVTTFYGYTFGSGTRLTVV.

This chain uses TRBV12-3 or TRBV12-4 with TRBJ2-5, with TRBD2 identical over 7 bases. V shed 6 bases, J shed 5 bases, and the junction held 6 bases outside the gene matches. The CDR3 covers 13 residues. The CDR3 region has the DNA TGTGCCAGCAGGGGAGGGGCGCCTGAGACCCAGTACTTC. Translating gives CASRGGAPETQYF.

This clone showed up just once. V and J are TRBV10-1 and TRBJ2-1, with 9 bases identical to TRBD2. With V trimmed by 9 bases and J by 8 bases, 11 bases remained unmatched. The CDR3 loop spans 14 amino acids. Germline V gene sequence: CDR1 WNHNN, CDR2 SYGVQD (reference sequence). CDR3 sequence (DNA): TGCGCCAGTCAAGCGGGAGGAATTTCTGATGAGCAGTTCTTC. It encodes CASQAGGISDEQFF.

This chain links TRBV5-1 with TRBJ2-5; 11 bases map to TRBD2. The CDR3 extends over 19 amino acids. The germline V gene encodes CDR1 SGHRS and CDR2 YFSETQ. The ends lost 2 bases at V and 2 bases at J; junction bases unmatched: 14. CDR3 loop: CASSFGPGRLAGTQETQYF. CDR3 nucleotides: TGCGCCAGCAGCTTTGGCCCTGGGAGACTAGCGGGAACTCAAGAGACCCAGTACTTC.

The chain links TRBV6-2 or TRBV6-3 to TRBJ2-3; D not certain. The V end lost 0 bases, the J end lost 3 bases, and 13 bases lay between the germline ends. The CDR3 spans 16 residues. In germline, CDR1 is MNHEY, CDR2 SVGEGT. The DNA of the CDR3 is TGTGCCAGCAGTTACTCGGTCAAGCGACGGACAGATACGCAGTATTTT. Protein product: CASSYSVKRRTDTQYF.

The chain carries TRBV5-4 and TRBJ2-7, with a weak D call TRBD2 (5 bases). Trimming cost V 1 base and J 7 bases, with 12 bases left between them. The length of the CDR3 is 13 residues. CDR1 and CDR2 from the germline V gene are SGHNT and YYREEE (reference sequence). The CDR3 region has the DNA TGTGCCAGCAGCTTGTATCTAGCCCAGGAGCAGTACTTC. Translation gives CASSLYLAQEQYF. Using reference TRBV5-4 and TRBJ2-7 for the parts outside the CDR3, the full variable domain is ETGVTQSPTHLIKTRGQQVTLRCSSQSGHNTVSWYQQALGQGPQFIFQYYREEENGRGNFPPRFSGLQFPNYSSELNVNALELDDSALYLCASSLYLAQEQYFGPGTRLTVT.

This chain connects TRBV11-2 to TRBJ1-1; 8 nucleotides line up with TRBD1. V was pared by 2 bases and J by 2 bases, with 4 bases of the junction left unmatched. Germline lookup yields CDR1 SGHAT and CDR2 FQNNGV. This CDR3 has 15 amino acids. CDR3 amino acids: CASSLLGQANTEAFF. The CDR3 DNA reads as TGTGCCAGCAGCTTATTGGGACAGGCTAACACTGAAGCTTTCTTT.